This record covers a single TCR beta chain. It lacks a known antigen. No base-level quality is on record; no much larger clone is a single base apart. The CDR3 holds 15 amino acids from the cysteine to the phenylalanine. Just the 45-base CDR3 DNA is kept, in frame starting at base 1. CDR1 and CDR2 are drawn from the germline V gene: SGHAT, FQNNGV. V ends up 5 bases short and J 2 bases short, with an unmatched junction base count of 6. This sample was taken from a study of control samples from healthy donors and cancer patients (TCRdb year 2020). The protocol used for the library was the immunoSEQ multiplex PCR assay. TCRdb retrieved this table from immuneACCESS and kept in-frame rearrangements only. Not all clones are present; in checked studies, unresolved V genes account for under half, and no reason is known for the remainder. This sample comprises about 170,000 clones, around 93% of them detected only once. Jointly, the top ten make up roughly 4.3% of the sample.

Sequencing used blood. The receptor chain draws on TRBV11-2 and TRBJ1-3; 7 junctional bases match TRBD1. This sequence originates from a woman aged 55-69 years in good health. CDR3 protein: CASSHRGLTGNTIYF. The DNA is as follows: TGTGCCAGCAGCCACAGGGGACTAACTGGAAACACCATATATTTT. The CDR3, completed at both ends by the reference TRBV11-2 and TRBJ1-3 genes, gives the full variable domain EAGVAQSPRYKIIEKRQSVAFWCNPISGHATLYWYQQILGQGPKLLIQFQNNGVVDDSQLPKDRFSAERLKGVDSTLKIQPAKLEDSAVYLCASSHRGLTGNTIYFGEGSWLTVV.